This T cell receptor beta chain was identified in a study of T cell repertoires in cytomegalovirus infection (dated by TCRdb to between 2018 and 2021). Regarding the study in general: Alongside well-studied HLA-B-restricted epitopes, the peptide stimulations were aimed at recently identified HLA-C-restricted CMV epitopes, whose presentation resists viral immunomodulation. Because public TCR beta signatures pointed to carriage of CMV infection together with the matching HLA type, the HLA type of each donor mattered for the analysis.

This clonotype was detected a few times. Its antigen target is currently unknown. Per-base qualities were not stored, and no clone one base away is much larger. From its cysteine to its phenylalanine, the CDR3 spans 17 amino acids. The only DNA kept is the CDR3, 51 bases in frame from the first base. CDR1 and CDR2, per the germline V gene, are SGHTA and FQGNSA. V is pared back by 1 base and J by 6 bases, with 16 bases lying between the germline termini. Summary of the overall study and its limitations: In the ex vivo response, HLA-C-restricted CMV-specific TCR beta clonotypes were dominant, and in two of eight donors the single most frequent clonotype came from this HLA-C-restricted group. In both this cohort and an independent approximately 400-donor cohort, the cumulative frequency of public TCR beta family members distinguished carriers of CMV infection plus the relevant HLA type.

Sequencing relied on an Illumina HiSeq 1500. The public reads were run again by TCRdb, first through fastp at Q25 and then through MiXCR, and only productive beta chains were kept. Under each unique CDR3 protein, matching rows form one entry showing the most common genes and DNA. This sample holds 650,000 to 900,000 distinct CDR3 sequences; 25% to 30% were observed only once. In total, the top ten clones hold less than 15% of the sample. Sample treatment or condition, as interpreted from the label and publication: in vitro stimulation with specific CMV peptide epitopes to enrich CMV-specific T cells.

The V gene is TRBV7-2 and the J gene is TRBJ1-6; the D gene is unclear. The TCR sequence derives from a human donor in good health (CMV status not recorded). Some clones in this sample may be carry-over from other donors' samples. The starting material was cultured CD8+ T cells from PBMCs, obtained from culture after CMV antigen stimulation. The DNA sequence is given as TGTGCCAGCAGCTTAGGTGCGGTAGGAAATGGTAATTCACCCCTCCACTTT. It translates as CASSLGAVGNGNSPLHF.